A single sample gave rise to the 11 T cell receptor beta chains below, sequenced in a study of CD8+CD57+ T cells in acquired aplastic anemia. TCR beta VDJ and CDR3 profiling used genomic DNA as template. In TCRdb, the reads were re-called with MiXCR into one record per CDR3 protein. Among 260,000 or so distinct CDR3 sequences listed, roughly 82% were seen once. CD8+CD57+ cell expansion, shown by flow cytometry, had occurred in the patients selected for sequencing. Sequenced: sorted CD4+, CD8+, or CD8+CD57+ T cells (not recorded which) from PBMCs. Source of these receptors: a human donor with aplastic anemia.

V is TRBV7-2 and J is TRBJ2-3, with D possibly being TRBD1 (7 bases). V lost 5 bases and J 6 bases, leaving 18 bases between the germline ends. The CDR3 extends over 15 amino acids. The germline V gene encodes CDR1 SGHTA and CDR2 FQGNSA. DNA for the CDR3: TGTGCCAGCAGCCGGACGATACAGGGGAGGGATACGCAGTATTTT. As protein: CASSRTIQGRDTQYF. The full variable domain, with the rest looked up from reference TRBV7-2 and TRBJ2-3, is GAGVSQSPSNKVTEKGKDVELRCDPISGHTALYWYRQSLGQGLEFLIYFQGNSAPDKSGLPSDRFSAERTGGSVSTLTIQRTQQEDSAVYLCASSRTIQGRDTQYFGPGTRLTVL.

Here the CDR3 reads CASRRDRGDQPQHF. CDR3 sequence (DNA): TGTGCCAGCAGGAGGGACAGGGGTGATCAGCCCCAGCATTTT. The chain is built from TRBV12-3 or TRBV12-4 and TRBJ1-5; 10 positions agree with TRBD1. The CDR3 loop spans 14 amino acids. The junction had 4 bases not matched to a gene; V was cut back by 6 bases and J by 5 bases.

Notes on this clonotype: The conserved final phenylalanine or tryptophan is absent from the CDR3, which likely points to a read error. No DNA is shown, since the ends of the CDR3 on it are uncertain; the CDR3 is the one TCRdb lists. This sequence joins TRBV7-3 and TRBJ2-1; the table's D gene call, TRBD1, was not cross checked with the DNA. Germline-derived CDR1 and CDR2 are SGHTA and FQGTGA. The CDR3 length equals 13 residues, ends included. The CDR3 loop is CASCNGGIDVEFL.

There are a few counts of this clonotype. CDR3 sequence (DNA): TGTGCCAGCGGCGAAGGGGGAGGAGATACGCAGTATTTT. Translating it yields CASGEGGGDTQYF. The chain couples TRBV7-2 to TRBJ2-3; TRBD1 or TRBD2 may be the D gene (6 bases each). Trimming took 8 bases from V and 5 from J, leaving 14 bases between them. The CDR3 length is 13 residues. Germline loops: CDR1 SGHTA, CDR2 FQGNSA.

This clonotype has at least ten counts. The rearrangement links TRBV20-1 to TRBJ1-6, with D unclear. Germline lookup yields CDR1 DFQATT and CDR2 SNEGSKA (reference sequence). This CDR3 contains 17 residues. With 0 bases removed from V and 0 bases from J, the gap between germline ends came to 12 bases. The CDR3 loop reads CSARDQTYGSYNSPLHF. The CDR3 coding sequence is TGCAGTGCTAGAGATCAGACCTACGGCTCCTATAATTCACCCCTCCACTTT.

A note on this clonotype: A read error is likely, as this CDR3 ends without the conserved phenylalanine or tryptophan. The DNA is left out, because the CDR3 cannot be placed on it with certainty; the CDR3 is given as TCRdb lists it. This chain connects TRBV2 to TRBJ1-1; the table assigns TRBD1, which was not confirmed against the DNA. CDR1 is SNHLY, CDR2 FYNNEI, per germline. The CDR3 region is 14 residues in length, termini included. The CDR3 region is CASSKDRDHTSSFS.

V usage is TRBV11-3 and J usage is TRBJ2-1; tentatively, D is TRBD2 (5 bases). The ends were cut back, 6 bases at V and 7 bases at J, with 19 bases in the middle. The CDR3 runs to 15 residues. Germline V CDR1 and CDR2: SGHNT, YENEEA. CDR3 loop: CASREDVAGKNEQFF. In nucleotides, the CDR3 is TGTGCCAGCAGGGAAGACGTGGCGGGTAAAAATGAGCAGTTCTTC. Together with reference TRBV11-3 and TRBJ2-1, the CDR3 gives the full variable domain: EAGVVQSPRYKIIEKKQPVAFWCNPISGHNTLYWYLQNLGQGPELLIRYENEEAVDDSQLPKDRFSAERLKGVDSTLKIQPAELGDSAVYLCASREDVAGKNEQFFGPGTRLTVL.

This clonotype showed up just once. The junction does not match germline at one end; this may be a read error. V is TRBV7-9 and J is TRBJ2-7; TRBD2 aligns across 8 bases. Germline V lookup: CDR1 SEHNR, CDR2 FQNEAQ (reference sequence). The CDR3 contains 14 residues. CDR3 coding DNA: TGTGCCAGCAGCTTTGAAGGAGGCGGGGGGAGCGATGAGTTC. This translates into CASSFEGGGGSDEF.

The chain couples TRBV6-1 to TRBJ2-1; D perhaps matches TRBD1 (6 bases). CDR1 MNHNS and CDR2 SASEGT come from the germline V gene. This CDR3 region has 14 residues. Trimming left V 7 bases short and J 12 bases short, with 22 bases between. Here the CDR3 reads CASKYSDSRTPQFF. CDR3 nucleotide sequence: TGTGCCAGCAAGTACTCGGACAGCCGGACTCCGCAGTTCTTC.

About this clonotype itself: At one of its ends the junction is not consistent with the germline gene, which may arise from a read error. The chain couples TRBV19 to TRBJ2-2; 7 nucleotides line up with TRBD1. The CDR3 sequence is 15 residues long. The V gene's germline CDR1 is LNHDA and CDR2 SQIVND (reference sequence). The CDR3 loop reads CASSRNDRETTEPFF. The CDR3 bases are TGTGCCAGTAGTAGAAACGACAGGGAGACCACGGAGCCGTTCTTT. Based on the CDR3 plus reference TRBV19 and TRBJ2-2, the full variable domain is DGGITQSPKYLFRKEGQNVTLSCEQNLNHDAMYWYRQDPGQGLRLIYYSQIVNDFQKGDIAEGYSVSREKKESFPLTVTSAQKNPTAFYLCASSRNDRETTEPFFGEGSRLTVL.

The CDR3 sequence is CATSSGTEGDEQFF. Written as DNA, the CDR3 is TGTGCCACCAGCAGCGGGACAGAGGGGGATGAGCAGTTCTTC. The gene calls are TRBV15 and TRBJ2-1; 7 bases agree with TRBD1. Germline CDR1 and CDR2: LNHNV and YYDKDF (reference sequence). The length of the CDR3 is 14 residues. The V gene end was trimmed by 3 bases and the J gene end by 8 bases; junction bases not matched to a gene: 7.